This T cell receptor (beta chain) was identified in a study of T cell responses to AZD1222 COVID-19 vaccine. Broader study findings: Spike was spanned by vaccine-associated CD4 TCRs, which were dominant at 160-218 and 743-854. Nearly half of unique spike-specific TCRs reportedly avoided B.1.351 and B.1.1.7 mutated regions.

A note on this clone: Its antigen is unknown.

Generated by immunoSEQ multiplex PCR, the TCRdb table keeps only in-frame clones and is missing some. The table shows approximately 170,000 clones, with just over 90% occurring only once. Per germline, CDR1 MNHNY and CDR2 SVGAGI (reference sequence). V lost 4 bases, J lost 7 bases, and 5 bases lay in between. The CDR3 loop spans 11 amino acids. Sequences were derived from peripheral blood, sampled 28 days after the second AZD1222 dose. This clonotype was sampled from an adult who received the AZD1222 COVID-19 vaccine. The J gene is TRBJ1-5, the V gene TRBV6-6, with D unresolved. For the CDR3, the DNA is TGTGCCAGCAGTTCTGGACAGCCCCAGCATTTT. It codes for CASSSGQPQHF.